Presented here are 21 T cell receptor beta chains from one specimen sequenced in a study of early T cells in non-severe SARS-CoV-2 infection (dated by TCRdb to the early 2020s). The library was prepared using 5' RACE. Sequencing was carried out with a NextSeq 500. TCRdb took the public reads, trimmed them with fastp at Q25, ran MiXCR for clone calling and kept in-frame beta chains. Rows with one shared CDR3 protein collapse into an entry with the most common genes and DNA. The sample data list 90,000 to 120,000 distinct CDR3 sequences, and approximately 12% of these were observed just once. Roughly 7.5% of the sample is taken by the ten largest. Material for sequencing was whole blood. Receptors originate from an adult who was a healthcare worker with PCR-confirmed SARS-CoV-2 infection or an uninfected control (not recorded which).

The CDR3 loop reads CASTSRGTDTQYF. CDR3 coding DNA: TGTGCCAGCACCTCCCGGGGCACAGATACGCAGTATTTT. This chain joins TRBV6-2 or TRBV6-3 and TRBJ2-3, with D hard to call. Trimming cost V 7 bases and J 1 base, with 9 bases left between them. Germline V lookup: CDR1 MNHEY, CDR2 SVGEGT. The length of the CDR3 is 13 residues.

J is TRBJ2-1 and V is TRBV18; D possibly corresponds to TRBD2 (6 bases). V gave up 3 bases and J gave up 6 bases, with 9 bases separating them. This CDR3 is built from 13 residues. Germline V lookup: CDR1 KGHSH, CDR2 LQKENI. The CDR3 nucleotides read TGTGCCAGCTCACCCACTAGCCCCAATGAGCAGTTCTTC. It translates to CASSPTSPNEQFF. The whole variable domain, remainder taken from reference TRBV18 and TRBJ2-1, is NAGVMQNPRHLVRRRGQEARLRCSPMKGHSHVYWYRQLPEEGLKFMVYLQKENIIDESGMPKERFSAEFPKEGPSILRIQQVVRGDSAAYFCASSPTSPNEQFFGPGTRLTVL.

Regarding this clonotype: This may arise from a read error, as a much more abundant clone is one base away. This chain uses TRBV5-6 with TRBJ2-3; D is undetermined. Germline CDR1 SGHDT, CDR2 YYEEEE. The CDR3 is 12 residues long. The CDR3 region has the DNA TGTGCCAGCAGCAGACGTGGGGATACGGAGTATTTT. It translates to CASSRRGDTEYF.

This clonotype was detected a few times. The gene calls are TRBV11-2 and TRBJ2-3; D gene ambiguous. The germline V gene encodes CDR1 SGHAT and CDR2 FQNNGV. This CDR3 has 13 amino acids. The V end lost 2 bases, the J end lost 4 bases, and 7 bases lay between the germline ends. The CDR3 DNA follows: TGTGCCAGCAGCTTAAGGGCGTCAGATACGCAGTATTTT. Residues: CASSLRASDTQYF.

Many counts were recorded for this clonotype. This sequence joins TRBV27 and TRBJ2-7; D possibly corresponds to TRBD1 (7 bases). CDR1 is MNHEY, CDR2 SMNVEV, per germline (reference sequence). Trimming cost V 6 bases and J 6 bases, with 18 bases left between them. CDR3 length equals 14 residues. Here the CDR3 reads CASRPGGGISEQYF. CDR3 DNA: TGTGCCAGCAGGCCAGGGGGAGGAATCTCCGAGCAGTACTTC.

Many counts were recorded for this clonotype. This chain links TRBV6-1 with TRBJ1-6; no clear D. CDR1 is MNHNS and CDR2 is SASEGT in the germline V gene. The CDR3 length is 14 residues. Trimming shortened V by 1 base and J by 9 bases, and 10 bases separated the two germline ends. CDR3 nucleotides: TGTGCCAGCAGTGAAGATCTGGGTGGTTCACCCCTCCACTTT. Encoded protein: CASSEDLGGSPLHF.

The chain couples TRBV28 to TRBJ2-7; 9 bases agree with TRBD1. The CDR3 runs 13 residues. Germline lookup yields CDR1 MDHEN and CDR2 SYDVKM. J gave up 4 bases and V 8 bases, and 6 bases lay outside the gene matches. CDR3 sequence: CASRDRVGYEQYF. CDR3 DNA: TGTGCCAGCCGGGACAGGGTGGGGTACGAGCAGTACTTC.

This clonotype has at least ten counts. This chain links TRBV20-1 with TRBJ2-1, with TRBD2 as a possible D gene (5 bases). V was shortened by 3 bases and J by 7 bases, with 7 bases between the two germline ends. Germline-derived CDR1 and CDR2 are DFQATT and SNEGSKA (reference sequence). The CDR3 has 11 residues. Written as DNA, the CDR3 is TGCAGTGCTAGTCGAGGGAATGAGCAGTTCTTC. Protein: CSASRGNEQFF.

There are many counts of this clonotype. V and J are TRBV10-3 and TRBJ2-3; D is uncertain. V was pared by 10 bases and J by 0 bases, with 14 bases between. The CDR3 is 14 residues long. Germline-derived CDR1 and CDR2 are ENHRY and SYGVKD. The CDR3 DNA sequence: TGTGCCACCCAAACCGGCTCCAGCACAGATACGCAGTATTTT. Translation gives CATQTGSSTDTQYF.

This clonotype was seen at least ten times. The chain joins TRBV11-2 to TRBJ2-3, with TRBD2 matching over 8 bases. J gave up 9 bases and V 5 bases, and 10 bases lay outside the gene matches. The CDR3 runs 14 residues. Germline CDR1 SGHAT, CDR2 FQNNGV. CDR3 loop: CASSLPSGRVTQYF. The DNA for the CDR3 is TGTGCCAGCAGCCTGCCCAGCGGGAGAGTGACGCAGTATTTT.

This chain joins TRBV19 and TRBJ2-7; D is perhaps TRBD1 (5 bases). Germline V gene data show CDR1 as LNHDA and CDR2 as SQIVND (reference sequence). With 5 bases removed from V and 4 bases from J, the gap between germline ends came to 12 bases. This CDR3 is built from 13 residues. The DNA for the CDR3 is TGTGCCAGTAGTCCCGACAGTGGTTACGAGCAGTACTTC. Its protein is CASSPDSGYEQYF.

This chain's CDR3 is CASSSRRRGDTGELFF. CDR3 sequence (DNA): TGTGCCAGCAGCTCTCGCCGAAGGGGCGACACCGGGGAGCTGTTTTTT. This chain joins TRBV7-9 and TRBJ2-2, with TRBD1 as a possible D gene (5 bases). The V end lost 4 bases, the J end lost 3 bases, and 15 bases lay between the germline ends. Germline values: CDR1 SEHNR, CDR2 FQNEAQ (reference sequence). This CDR3 spans 16 amino acids. Variable domain in full (rest from reference TRBV7-9 and TRBJ2-2): DTGVSQNPRHKITKRGQNVTFRCDPISEHNRLYWYRQTLGQGPEFLTYFQNEAQLEKSRLLSDRFSAERPKGSFSTLEIQRTEQGDSAMYLCASSSRRRGDTGELFFGEGSRLTVL.

This clonotype was counted a few times. CDR3 region: CASSPRAAGSTFGQFF. For the CDR3, the DNA is TGCGCCAGCAGCCCGAGGGCAGCGGGATCAACCTTTGGGCAGTTCTTC. The rearrangement links TRBV5-1 to TRBJ2-1; 7 nucleotides align to TRBD2. The CDR3 length is 16 residues. Unmatched junction bases numbered 19, after V lost 4 bases and J lost 12 bases. Per germline, CDR1 SGHRS and CDR2 YFSETQ.

This clonotype was recorded a few times. V and J are TRBV6-5 and TRBJ2-1, with 7 nucleotides matching TRBD2. Germline CDR1 is MNHEY and CDR2 is SVGAGI. J gave up 5 bases and V 3 bases, and 7 bases lay outside the gene matches. This CDR3 has 15 amino acids. CDR3 DNA sequence: TGTGCCAGCAGTTATGGGGGGGGAGGACACAATGAGCAGTTCTTC. This gives the protein CASSYGGGGHNEQFF.

V usage is TRBV7-6 and J usage is TRBJ2-3, with D tentatively TRBD1 (6 bases). The CDR3 consists of 16 residues. Trimming took off 5 bases at V and 2 bases at J, with 17 bases between the two ends. Germline V gene data show CDR1 as SGHVS and CDR2 as FNYEAQ. CDR3 region: CASSLQGILLTDTQYF. DNA of the CDR3: TGTGCCAGCAGCCTACAGGGAATATTGCTCACAGATACGCAGTATTTT.

This clonotype was picked up many times. The V and J genes are TRBV14 and TRBJ2-3, with D perhaps TRBD2 (6 bases). Looked up from germline, CDR1 is SGHDN and CDR2 is FVKESK. The CDR3 is 14 residues long. Trimming cost V 4 bases and J 1 base, with 9 bases left between them. The CDR3 nucleotides are TGTGCCAGCAGCCGGGGACTTGGCACAGATACGCAGTATTTT. It is translated as CASSRGLGTDTQYF.

This clonotype was picked up many times. The chain has TRBV20-1 and TRBJ1-6; D is possibly TRBD1 (5 bases). V gave up 5 bases and J gave up 9 bases, with 11 bases separating them. The germline CDR1 and CDR2 sequences are DFQATT and SNEGSKA (reference sequence). CDR3 length: 12 residues. The CDR3 sequence is CSAGGTFSPLHF. CDR3 nucleotide sequence: TGCAGTGCTGGAGGGACCTTTTCACCCCTCCACTTT.

This clonotype was detected a few times. V is TRBV6-6 and J is TRBJ2-7; 12 bases are shared with TRBD2. CDR1 is MNHNY and CDR2 is SVGAGI in the germline V gene (reference sequence). The CDR3 totals 20 residues. The J segment lost 4 bases and the V segment lost 5 bases, leaving 21 bases of the junction unmatched. This chain's CDR3 is CASSLTPGYATSGSAYEQYF. The CDR3 DNA reads TGTGCCAGCAGTCTTACCCCGGGGTACGCGACTAGCGGGAGTGCGTACGAGCAGTACTTC.

This clonotype was detected a few times. The chain has TRBV19 and TRBJ2-1; D may be TRBD2 (6 bases). Trimming took off 7 bases at V and 9 bases at J, with 16 bases between the two ends. CDR1 is LNHDA and CDR2 is SQIVND in the germline V gene (reference sequence). The CDR3 runs to 13 residues. The CDR3 region has the DNA TGTGCCAGTACCTCCCCCGGGAGTGTTGAGCAGTTCTTC. The encoded protein is CASTSPGSVEQFF.

On this clonotype: This may stem from a read error, because a much larger clone lies one nucleotide away. The V call is TRBV5-1, the J call TRBJ1-1, with D uncertain. This CDR3 comprises 15 residues. CDR1 and CDR2 from the germline V gene are SGHRS and YFSETQ. The chain's CDR3 is CVSSLEVRPNTEAFF. CDR3 nucleotides: TGCGTCAGCAGCTTGGAGGTACGCCCGAACACTGAAGCTTTCTTT. Combining the CDR3 with reference TRBV5-1 and TRBJ1-1 gives the whole variable domain KAGVTQTPRYLIKTRGQQVTLSCSPISGHRSVSWYQQTPGQGLQFLFEYFSETQRNKGNFPGRFSGRQFSNSRSEMNVSTLELGDSALYLCVSSLEVRPNTEAFFGQGTRLTVV.

The genes are TRBV2 and TRBJ2-4, with D perhaps TRBD2 (6 bases). This CDR3 region has 16 residues. Germline V gene data show CDR1 as SNHLY and CDR2 as FYNNEI. The V gene lost 6 bases and the J gene lost 3 bases, with 18 bases spanning the gap. The DNA for the CDR3 is TGTGCCAGCAGCGTGACGGGAGAATTCAGCAAAAACATTCAGTACTTC. Encoded protein: CASSVTGEFSKNIQYF.